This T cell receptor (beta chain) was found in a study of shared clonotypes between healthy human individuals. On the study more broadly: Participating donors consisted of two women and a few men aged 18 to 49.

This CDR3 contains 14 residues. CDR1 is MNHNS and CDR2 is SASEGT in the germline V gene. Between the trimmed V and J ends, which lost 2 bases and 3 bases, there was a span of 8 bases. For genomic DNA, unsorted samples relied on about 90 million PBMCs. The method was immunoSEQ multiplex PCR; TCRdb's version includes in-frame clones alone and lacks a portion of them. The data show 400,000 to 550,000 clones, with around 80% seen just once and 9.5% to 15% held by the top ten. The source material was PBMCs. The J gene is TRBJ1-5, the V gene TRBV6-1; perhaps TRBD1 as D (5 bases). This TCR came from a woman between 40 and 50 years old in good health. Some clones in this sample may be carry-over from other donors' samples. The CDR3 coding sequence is TGTGCCAGCAGTGAACAGGGAACCAATCAGCCCCAGCATTTT. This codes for CASSEQGTNQPQHF.